This T cell receptor beta chain was identified during a study of blood T cell repertoires in COVID-19. Looking at the study overall: COVID-19 samples from acute and convalescent phases originated in the United States, Italy and Spain.

Trimming removed 5 bases from V and 4 bases from J; junction bases left unmatched: 4. The CDR3 sequence is 13 residues long. Germline V gene sequence: CDR1 MGHRA, CDR2 YSYEKL. TCRdb's copy holds only in-frame clones and misses some; the assay was immunoSEQ multiplex PCR. In the table there are a few hundred thousand clones, about 90% of which are singletons. The sample was peripheral blood. This TCR was sampled from a woman in her twenties or thirties with COVID-19, enrolled during active disease. The chain joins TRBV4-1 to TRBJ1-2, with 7 nucleotides matching TRBD1. CDR3 DNA: TGCGCCAGCAGCAGGACAGGAGTCTATGGCTACACCTTC. This translates into CASSRTGVYGYTF.